This TCR beta chain comes out of a study of early T cells in non-severe SARS-CoV-2 infection. Each CDR3 protein gets one entry after TCRdb re-called the 5' RACE reads with MiXCR. Of 40,000 to 55,000 distinct CDR3 sequences in the sample, 12% are singletons; the top ten hold roughly 16%. The germline V and J ends were trimmed by 5 bases and 6 bases, with 11 bases remaining between them. Germline CDR1 reads SQVTM; CDR2 reads ANQGSEA. This CDR3 is 11 amino acids long. The gene calls are TRBV29-1 and TRBJ2-7; unclear D gene. What was sequenced was whole blood. The receptor comes from an adult who was a healthcare worker with PCR-confirmed SARS-CoV-2 infection or an uninfected control (not recorded which). The CDR3 bases are TGCAGCGTTCTATATGTCGGCGAGCAGTACTTC. It yields the protein CSVLYVGEQYF.